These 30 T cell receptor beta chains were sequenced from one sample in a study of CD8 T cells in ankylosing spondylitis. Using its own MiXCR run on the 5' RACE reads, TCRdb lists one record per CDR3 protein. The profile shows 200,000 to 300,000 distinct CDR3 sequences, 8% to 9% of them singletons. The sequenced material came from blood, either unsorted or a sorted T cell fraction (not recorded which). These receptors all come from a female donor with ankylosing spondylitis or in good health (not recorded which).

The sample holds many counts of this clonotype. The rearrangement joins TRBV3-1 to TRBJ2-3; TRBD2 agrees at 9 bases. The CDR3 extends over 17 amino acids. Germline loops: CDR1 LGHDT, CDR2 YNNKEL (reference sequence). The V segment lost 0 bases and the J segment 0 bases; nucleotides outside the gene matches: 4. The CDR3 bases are TGTGCCAGCAGCCAAGACTTAGCGGGAGTTAGCACAGATACGCAGTATTTT. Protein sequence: CASSQDLAGVSTDTQYF.

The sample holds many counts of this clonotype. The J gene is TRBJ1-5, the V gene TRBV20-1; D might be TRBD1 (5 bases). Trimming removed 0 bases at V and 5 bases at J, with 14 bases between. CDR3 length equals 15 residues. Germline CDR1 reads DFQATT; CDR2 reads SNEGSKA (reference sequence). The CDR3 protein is CSARDSGRVYQPQHF. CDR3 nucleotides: TGCAGTGCTAGAGACTCCGGCAGGGTGTATCAGCCCCAGCATTTT.

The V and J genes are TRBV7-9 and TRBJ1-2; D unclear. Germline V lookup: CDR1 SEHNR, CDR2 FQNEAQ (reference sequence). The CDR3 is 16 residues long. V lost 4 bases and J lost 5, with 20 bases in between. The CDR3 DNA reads TGTGCCAGCAGCTCTCTGTCGGGAGAATTACTATATGGCTACACCTTC. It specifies CASSSLSGELLYGYTF.

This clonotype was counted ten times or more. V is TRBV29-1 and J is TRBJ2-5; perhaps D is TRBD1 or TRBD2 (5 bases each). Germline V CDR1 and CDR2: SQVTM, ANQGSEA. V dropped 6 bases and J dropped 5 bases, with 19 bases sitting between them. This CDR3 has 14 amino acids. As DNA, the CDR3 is TGCAGCGTCTCCCTTTTCCGGGACGAGGAGACCCAGTACTTC. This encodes CSVSLFRDEETQYF. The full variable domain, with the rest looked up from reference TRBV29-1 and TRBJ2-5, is SAVISQKPSRDICQRGTSLTIQCQVDSQVTMMFWYRQQPGQSLTLIATANQGSEATYESGFVIDKFPISRPNLTFSTLTVSNMSPEDSSIYLCSVSLFRDEETQYFGPGTRLLVL.

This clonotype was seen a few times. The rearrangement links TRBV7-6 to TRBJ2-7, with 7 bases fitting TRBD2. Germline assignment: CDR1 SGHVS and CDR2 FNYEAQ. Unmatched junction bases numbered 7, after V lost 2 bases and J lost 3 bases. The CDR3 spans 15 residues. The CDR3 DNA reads TGTGCCAGCAGCTTATCCGGCGGGAGAGTCTACGAGCAGTACTTC. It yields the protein CASSLSGGRVYEQYF.

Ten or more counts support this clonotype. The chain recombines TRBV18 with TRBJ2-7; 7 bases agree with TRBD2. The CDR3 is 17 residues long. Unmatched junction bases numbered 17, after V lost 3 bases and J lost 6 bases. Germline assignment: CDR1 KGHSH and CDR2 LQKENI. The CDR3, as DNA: TGTGCCAGCTCACCGAACACCTTAACGGGAGGTTCAGGCGAGCAGTACTTC. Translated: CASSPNTLTGGSGEQYF.

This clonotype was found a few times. The chain's CDR3 is CSVGRGNGDTQHF. CDR3 nucleotide sequence: TGCAGCGTTGGACGGGGCAACGGTGATACGCAGCATTTT. The rearrangement joins TRBV29-1 to TRBJ2-3; TRBD1 is a possible D gene (5 bases). The J call may be faulty, since TRBJ1-5 better matches the DNA end. Germline-derived CDR1 and CDR2 are SQVTM and ANQGSEA. The CDR3 has 13 residues.

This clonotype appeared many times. CDR3 sequence: CASSGLKRSSYNEQFF. The CDR3, as DNA: TGTGCCAGCAGCGGACTAAAGCGGAGCTCCTACAATGAGCAGTTCTTC. This chain links TRBV9 with TRBJ2-1; D may be TRBD2 (5 bases). This CDR3 is built from 16 residues. V lost 3 bases, J lost 0 bases, and 13 bases lay in between. The V gene's germline CDR1 is SGDLS and CDR2 YYNGEE.

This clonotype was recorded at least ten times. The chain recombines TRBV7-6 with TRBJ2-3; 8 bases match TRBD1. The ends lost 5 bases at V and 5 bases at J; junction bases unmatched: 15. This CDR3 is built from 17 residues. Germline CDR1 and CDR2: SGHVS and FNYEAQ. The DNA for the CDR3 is TGTGCCAGCAGCCTCAGGAGGGCAGGGGGCGAGGGAGATACGCAGTATTTT. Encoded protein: CASSLRRAGGEGDTQYF.

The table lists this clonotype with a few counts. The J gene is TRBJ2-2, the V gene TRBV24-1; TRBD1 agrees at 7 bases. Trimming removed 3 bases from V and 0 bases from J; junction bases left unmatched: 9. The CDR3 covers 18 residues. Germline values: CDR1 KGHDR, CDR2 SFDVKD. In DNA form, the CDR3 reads TGTGCCACCAGTGATATCCCCCCTGGGACAGCGAACACCGGGGAGCTGTTTTTT. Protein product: CATSDIPPGTANTGELFF.

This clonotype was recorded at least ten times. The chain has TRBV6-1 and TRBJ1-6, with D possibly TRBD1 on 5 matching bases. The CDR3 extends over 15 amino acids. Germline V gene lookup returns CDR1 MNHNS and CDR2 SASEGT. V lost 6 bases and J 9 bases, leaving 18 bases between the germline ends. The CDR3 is CASRAEGGVGSPLHF. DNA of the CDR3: TGTGCCAGCAGGGCTGAGGGAGGGGTCGGTTCACCCCTCCACTTT.

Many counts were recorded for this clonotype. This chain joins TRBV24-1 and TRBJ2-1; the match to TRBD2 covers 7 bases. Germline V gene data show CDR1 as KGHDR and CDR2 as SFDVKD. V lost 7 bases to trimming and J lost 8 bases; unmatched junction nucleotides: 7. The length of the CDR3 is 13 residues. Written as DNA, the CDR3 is TGTGCCACCAGGGGCGGGAGTAGCTATGAGCAGTTCTTC. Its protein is CATRGGSSYEQFF.

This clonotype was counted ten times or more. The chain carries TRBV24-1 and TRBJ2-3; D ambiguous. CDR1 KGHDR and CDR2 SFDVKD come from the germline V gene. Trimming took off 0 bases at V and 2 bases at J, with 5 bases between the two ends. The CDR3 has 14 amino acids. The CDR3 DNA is TGTGCCACCAGTGATTTGGCCGTCACAGATACGCAGTATTTT. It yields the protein CATSDLAVTDTQYF.

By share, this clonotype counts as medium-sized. The CDR3: CSTKTSGLYNEQFF. CDR3 nucleotide sequence: TGCAGCACCAAAACTAGCGGCCTTTACAATGAGCAGTTCTTC. V usage is TRBV29-1 and J usage is TRBJ2-1; 8 bases map to TRBD2. Per the germline V gene, CDR1 is SQVTM and CDR2 is ANQGSEA. The CDR3 runs 14 residues. With V trimmed by 8 bases and J by 4 bases, 10 bases remained unmatched.

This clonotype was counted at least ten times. CDR3 sequence: CASSFILDRTNTEAFF. For the CDR3, the DNA is TGTGCCAGCAGCTTCATTTTAGACAGGACGAACACTGAAGCTTTCTTT. J is TRBJ1-1 and V is TRBV5-6, with D possibly being TRBD1 (6 bases). The germline V gene encodes CDR1 SGHDT and CDR2 YYEEEE. The V end was cut by 2 bases, the J end by 1 base, with 15 bases between. The CDR3 sequence is 16 residues long.

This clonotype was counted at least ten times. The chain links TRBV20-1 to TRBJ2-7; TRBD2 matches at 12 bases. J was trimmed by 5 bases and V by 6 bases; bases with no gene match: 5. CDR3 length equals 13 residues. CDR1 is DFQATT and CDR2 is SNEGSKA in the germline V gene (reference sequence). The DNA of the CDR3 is TGCAGTGCCCGGACTAGCGGGAAGAACGAGCAGTACTTC. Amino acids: CSARTSGKNEQYF.

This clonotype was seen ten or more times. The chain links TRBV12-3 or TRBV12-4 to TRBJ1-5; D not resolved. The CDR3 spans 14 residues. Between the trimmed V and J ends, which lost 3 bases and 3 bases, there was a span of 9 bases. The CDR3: CASSLSGNNQPQHF. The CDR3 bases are TGTGCCAGCAGTTTGTCGGGCAACAATCAGCCCCAGCATTTT.

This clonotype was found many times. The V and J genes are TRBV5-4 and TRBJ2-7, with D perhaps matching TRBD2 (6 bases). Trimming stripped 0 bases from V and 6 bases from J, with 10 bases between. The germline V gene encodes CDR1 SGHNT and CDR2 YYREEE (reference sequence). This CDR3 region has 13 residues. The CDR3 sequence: CASSLGGGSEQYF. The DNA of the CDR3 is TGTGCCAGCAGCTTGGGGGGAGGAAGCGAGCAGTACTTC.

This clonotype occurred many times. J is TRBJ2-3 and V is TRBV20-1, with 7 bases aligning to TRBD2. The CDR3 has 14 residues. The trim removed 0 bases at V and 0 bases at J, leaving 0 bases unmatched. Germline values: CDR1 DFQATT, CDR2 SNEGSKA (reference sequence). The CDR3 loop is CSARDSGSTDTQYF. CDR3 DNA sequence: TGCAGTGCTAGAGATAGCGGGAGCACAGATACGCAGTATTTT.

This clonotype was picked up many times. The CDR3 nucleotides are TGCGCCAGCAGCTTGTTGGACACTGAAGCTTTCTTT. Protein sequence: CASSLLDTEAFF. The chain joins TRBV5-1 to TRBJ1-1; D is unresolved. Germline lookup yields CDR1 SGHRS and CDR2 YFSETQ. V gave up 1 base and J gave up 3 bases, with 4 bases separating them. The CDR3 consists of 12 residues. Based on the CDR3 plus reference TRBV5-1 and TRBJ1-1, the full variable domain is KAGVTQTPRYLIKTRGQQVTLSCSPISGHRSVSWYQQTPGQGLQFLFEYFSETQRNKGNFPGRFSGRQFSNSRSEMNVSTLELGDSALYLCASSLLDTEAFFGQGTRLTVV.

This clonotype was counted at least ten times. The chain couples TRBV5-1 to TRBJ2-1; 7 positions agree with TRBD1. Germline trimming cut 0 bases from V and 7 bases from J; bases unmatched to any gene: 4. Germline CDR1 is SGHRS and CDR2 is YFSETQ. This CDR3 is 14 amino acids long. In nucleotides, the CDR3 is TGCGCCAGCAGCTTGGACAGGGGTGGGAATGAGCAGTTCTTC. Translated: CASSLDRGGNEQFF. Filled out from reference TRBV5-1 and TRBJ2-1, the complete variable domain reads KAGVTQTPRYLIKTRGQQVTLSCSPISGHRSVSWYQQTPGQGLQFLFEYFSETQRNKGNFPGRFSGRQFSNSRSEMNVSTLELGDSALYLCASSLDRGGNEQFFGPGTRLTVL.

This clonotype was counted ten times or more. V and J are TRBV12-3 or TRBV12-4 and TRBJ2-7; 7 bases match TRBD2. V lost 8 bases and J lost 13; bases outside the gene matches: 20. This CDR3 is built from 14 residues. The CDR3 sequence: CASGAGRENDALYF. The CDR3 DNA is TGTGCCAGCGGTGCGGGGCGGGAGAATGATGCGCTATACTTC.

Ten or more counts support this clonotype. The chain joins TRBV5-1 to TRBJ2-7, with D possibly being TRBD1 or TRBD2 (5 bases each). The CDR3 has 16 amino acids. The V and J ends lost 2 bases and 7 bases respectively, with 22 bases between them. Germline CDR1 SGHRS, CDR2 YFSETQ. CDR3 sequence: CASSLSEGFLSREQYF. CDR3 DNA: TGCGCCAGCAGCTTATCCGAGGGGTTCCTCTCGAGGGAGCAGTACTTC.

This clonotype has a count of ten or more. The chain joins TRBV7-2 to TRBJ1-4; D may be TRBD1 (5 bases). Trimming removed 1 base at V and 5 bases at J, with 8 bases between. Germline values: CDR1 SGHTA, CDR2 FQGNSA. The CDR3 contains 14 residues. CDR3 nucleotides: TGTGCCAGCAGCTTAGGTTGGGGGAATGAAAAACTGTTTTTT. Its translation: CASSLGWGNEKLFF.

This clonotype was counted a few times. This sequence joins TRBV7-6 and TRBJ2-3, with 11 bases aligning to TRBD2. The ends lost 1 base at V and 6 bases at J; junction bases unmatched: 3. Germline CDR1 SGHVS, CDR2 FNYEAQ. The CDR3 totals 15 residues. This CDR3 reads CASSLELAGADTQYF. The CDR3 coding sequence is TGTGCCAGCAGCTTAGAACTAGCGGGAGCGGATACGCAGTATTTT.

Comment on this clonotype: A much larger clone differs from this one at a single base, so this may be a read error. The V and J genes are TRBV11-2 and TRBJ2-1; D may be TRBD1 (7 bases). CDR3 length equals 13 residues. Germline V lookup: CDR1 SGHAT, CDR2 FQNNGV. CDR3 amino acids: CVSNPSGGGEQFF. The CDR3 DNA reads TGTGTCAGCAACCCCTCAGGGGGAGGTGAGCAGTTCTTC.

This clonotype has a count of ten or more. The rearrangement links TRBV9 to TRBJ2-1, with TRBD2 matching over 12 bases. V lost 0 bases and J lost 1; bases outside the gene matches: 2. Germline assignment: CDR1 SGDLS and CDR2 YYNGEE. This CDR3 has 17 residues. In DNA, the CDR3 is TGTGCCAGCAGCGTAGGGCTAGCGGGAGGGTCCTACAATGAGCAGTTCTTC. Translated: CASSVGLAGGSYNEQFF.

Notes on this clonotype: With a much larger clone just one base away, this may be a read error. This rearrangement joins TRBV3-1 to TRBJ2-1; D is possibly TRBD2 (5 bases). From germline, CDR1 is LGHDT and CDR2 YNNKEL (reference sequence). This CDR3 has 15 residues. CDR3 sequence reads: CTSSHRGLSYNEQFF. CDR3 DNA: TGTACCAGCAGCCACCGAGGGCTCAGCTACAATGAGCAGTTCTTC.

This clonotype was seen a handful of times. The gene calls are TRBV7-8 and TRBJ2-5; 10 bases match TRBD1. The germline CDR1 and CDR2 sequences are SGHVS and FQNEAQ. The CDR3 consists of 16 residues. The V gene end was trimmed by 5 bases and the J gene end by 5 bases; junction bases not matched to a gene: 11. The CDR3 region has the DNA TGTGCCAGCAGCAGCCGGGACAGGGGTTTTCGGGAGACCCAGTACTTC. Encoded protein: CASSSRDRGFRETQYF.

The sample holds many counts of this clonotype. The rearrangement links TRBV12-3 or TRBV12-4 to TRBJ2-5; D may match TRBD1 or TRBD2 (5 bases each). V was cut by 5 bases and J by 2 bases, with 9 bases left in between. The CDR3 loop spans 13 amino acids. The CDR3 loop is CASSRGRQETQYF. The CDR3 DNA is TGTGCCAGCAGTCGGGGCAGACAAGAGACCCAGTACTTC.